These 16 T cell receptor beta chains came from one sample sequenced in a study of post-analysis software for immune sequencing data. The study, taken as a whole, reports: Elevated frequency relative to controls characterized several TRBV segments in patients, TRBV5-6, TRBV5-1 and TRBV20-1 among them.

Unique molecular identifiers tagged the TCR beta cDNA libraries. TCRdb redid the calling of the PCR reads with MiXCR, one entry per CDR3 protein. Of about 540,000 distinct CDR3 sequences listed, around a third are singletons. These receptors have no known antigen. Sequencing was performed on blood. Receptor source: a girl between 2 and 17 years old with multiple sclerosis.

The chain couples TRBV5-1 to TRBJ2-5, with D perhaps matching TRBD1 or TRBD2 (5 bases each). Trimming pared 3 bases from V and 4 bases from J, leaving 13 bases between. Germline CDR1 and CDR2: SGHRS and YFSETQ. CDR3 length: 14 amino acids. DNA for the CDR3: TGCGCCAGCAGCTCGGGGACGAACCCAGAGACCCAGTACTTC. It yields the protein CASSSGTNPETQYF. The full variable domain, with the rest looked up from reference TRBV5-1 and TRBJ2-5, is KAGVTQTPRYLIKTRGQQVTLSCSPISGHRSVSWYQQTPGQGLQFLFEYFSETQRNKGNFPGRFSGRQFSNSRSEMNVSTLELGDSALYLCASSSGTNPETQYFGPGTRLLVL.

The table lists this clonotype with a few counts. CDR3 residues: CASSLTYAGQQGGYTF. The DNA of the CDR3 is TGTGCCAGCAGCTTGACTTATGCGGGACAGCAAGGGGGCTACACCTTC. V usage is TRBV7-2 and J usage is TRBJ1-2; TRBD1 agrees at 7 bases. There are 16 residues in the CDR3. Germline CDR1 and CDR2: SGHTA and FQGNSA. V shed 3 bases and J 8 bases; nucleotides not matched to a gene: 15.

This clonotype was seen only once. The V gene is TRBV12-3 or TRBV12-4, the J gene TRBJ1-5; D is unresolved. This CDR3 is built from 15 residues. The V gene lost 4 bases and the J gene lost 5 bases, with 15 bases spanning the gap. The DNA for the CDR3 is TGTGCCAGCAGTTCCGGGAGACTGGGAGATCAGCCCCAGCATTTT. Protein product: CASSSGRLGDQPQHF.

This clonotype was seen a handful of times. This chain uses TRBV25-1 with TRBJ2-5; D may be TRBD1 or TRBD2 (6 bases each). Trimming took off 3 bases at V and 5 bases at J, with 13 bases between the two ends. This CDR3 spans 14 amino acids. In germline, CDR1 is MGHDK, CDR2 SYGVNS. This CDR3 is CASSDWGAEETQYF. CDR3 sequence (DNA): TGTGCCAGCAGTGATTGGGGGGCGGAGGAGACCCAGTACTTC.

The genes are TRBV12-3 or TRBV12-4 and TRBJ1-5; D remains ambiguous. Trimming pared 6 bases from V and 3 bases from J, leaving 12 bases between. The CDR3 covers 14 residues. The CDR3 coding sequence is TGTGCCAGCAGGGGTGGACGGTACAATCAGCCCCAGCATTTT. This translates into CASRGGRYNQPQHF.

This chain joins TRBV6-1 and TRBJ1-5; D is uncertain. V gave up 7 bases and J gave up 5 bases, with 15 bases separating them. There are 14 residues in the CDR3. The germline V gene encodes CDR1 MNHNS and CDR2 SASEGT. The CDR3 DNA reads TGTGCCAGCAAGGCGGAACCACCCTATCAGCCCCAGCATTTT. It is translated as CASKAEPPYQPQHF.

This clonotype was counted ten times or more. This chain joins TRBV29-1 and TRBJ1-2; 7 bases are shared with TRBD1. V gave up 6 bases and J gave up 4 bases; unmatched junction bases: 14. Looked up from germline, CDR1 is SQVTM and CDR2 is ANQGSEA. The CDR3 extends over 15 amino acids. The CDR3 DNA is TGCAGCGTGGCTGATCCGACAGGGTCAGGCTATGGCTACACCTTC. Its translation: CSVADPTGSGYGYTF.

This chain joins TRBV29-1 and TRBJ2-5; D gene unclear. The CDR3 extends over 11 amino acids. The germline V gene has CDR1 SQVTM and CDR2 ANQGSEA. In nucleotides, the CDR3 is TGCATGGCAGGCCAGAAAGAGACCCAGTACTTC. Its translation: CMAGQKETQYF.

V usage is TRBV6-5 and J usage is TRBJ1-1, with D possibly being TRBD1 (6 bases). CDR1 and CDR2 from the germline V gene are MNHEY and SVGAGI. The CDR3 has 14 residues. Trimming removed 0 bases at V and 12 bases at J, with 17 bases between. CDR3 nucleotides: TGTGCCAGCAGTTACTCGTTGGGGGCCCTTCCGCCTTTCTTT. The encoded protein is CASSYSLGALPPFF.

The chain is built from TRBV4-1 and TRBJ1-2; D remains unclear. The CDR3 spans 15 residues. Germline assignment: CDR1 MGHRA and CDR2 YSYEKL. The V end lost 4 bases, the J end lost 0 bases, and 12 bases lay between the germline ends. CDR3 in DNA: TGCGCCAGCAGCCCGCCGGACCGAACTAACTATGGCTACACCTTC. Protein product: CASSPPDRTNYGYTF.

This clonotype was seen a handful of times. As DNA, the CDR3 is TGTGCCAGCAGTTACGGTCAGCGGGGGCCCGATACGCAGTATTTT. Its protein product is CASSYGQRGPDTQYF. The chain recombines TRBV6-6 with TRBJ2-3; 8 bases are shared with TRBD2. After removal of 2 bases from V and 6 bases from J, the junction contained 7 bases not matched to a gene. The CDR3 length is 15 residues. Germline-derived CDR1 and CDR2 are MNHNY and SVGAGI (reference sequence).

This chain uses TRBV25-1 with TRBJ2-5, with D perhaps matching TRBD1 (5 bases). CDR1 and CDR2 from the germline V gene are MGHDK and SYGVNS. The length of the CDR3 is 14 residues. V was pared by 5 bases and J by 5 bases, with 15 bases between. Here the CDR3 reads CASSLGAYLETQYF. Written as DNA, the CDR3 is TGTGCCAGCAGTCTTGGGGCCTACCTGGAGACCCAGTACTTC.

Note on this clonotype: At one end the junction does not follow the germline gene, possibly because of a read error. The CDR3 protein is CASSLDRSYDERFF. The CDR3 DNA reads TGCGCCAGCAGCTTGGACAGGTCCTACGATGAGCGGTTCTTC. This chain joins TRBV5-1 and TRBJ2-1; D may be TRBD1 (5 bases). CDR1 is SGHRS and CDR2 is YFSETQ in the germline V gene. The CDR3 is 14 residues long.

This clonotype was observed a few times. This chain joins TRBV29-1 and TRBJ1-2; no firm D call. Looked up from germline, CDR1 is SQVTM and CDR2 is ANQGSEA. V was cut by 4 bases and J by 0 bases, with 3 bases left in between. This CDR3 region has 11 residues. CDR3 coding DNA: TGCAGCGTTGTTACTAACTATGGCTACACCTTC. Translated, it gives CSVVTNYGYTF. Variable domain in full (rest from reference TRBV29-1 and TRBJ1-2): SAVISQKPSRDICQRGTSLTIQCQVDSQVTMMFWYRQQPGQSLTLIATANQGSEATYESGFVIDKFPISRPNLTFSTLTVSNMSPEDSSIYLCSVVTNYGYTFGSGTRLTVV.

The J gene is TRBJ1-5, the V gene TRBV10-3, with D possibly TRBD1 on 6 matching bases. This CDR3 contains 15 residues. CDR1 ENHRY and CDR2 SYGVKD come from the germline V gene. V was shortened by 3 bases and J by 0 bases, with 9 bases between the two germline ends. CDR3 DNA: TGTGCCATCAGTGATTCGGACAGTAGCAATCAGCCCCAGCATTTT. Translated: CAISDSDSSNQPQHF.

The V and J genes are TRBV20-1 and TRBJ2-3, with a tentative D call TRBD2 (6 bases). V lost 6 bases and J 4 bases, leaving 14 bases between the germline ends. The V gene's germline CDR1 is DFQATT and CDR2 SNEGSKA (reference sequence). The CDR3 is made up of 13 amino acids. The CDR3 loop is CSARGVGSDTQYF. Here the CDR3 DNA reads TGCAGTGCCCGCGGGGTTGGTTCAGATACGCAGTATTTT.